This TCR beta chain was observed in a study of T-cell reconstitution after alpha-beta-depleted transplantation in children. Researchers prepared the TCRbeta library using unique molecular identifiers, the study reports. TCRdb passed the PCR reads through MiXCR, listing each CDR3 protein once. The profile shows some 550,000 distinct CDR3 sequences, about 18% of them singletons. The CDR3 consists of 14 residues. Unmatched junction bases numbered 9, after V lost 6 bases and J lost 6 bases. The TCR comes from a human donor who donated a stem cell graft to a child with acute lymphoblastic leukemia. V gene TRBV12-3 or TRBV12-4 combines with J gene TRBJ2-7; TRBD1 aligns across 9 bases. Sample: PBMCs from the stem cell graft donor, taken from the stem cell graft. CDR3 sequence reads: CASRQGAFSPEQYF. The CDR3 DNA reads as TGTGCCAGCAGACAGGGGGCGTTCTCCCCCGAGCAGTACTTC.